The rows below give T cell receptor beta chains drawn from one sample of a study of blood T cell repertoires in COVID-19. Assay used: immunoSEQ multiplex PCR; TCRdb lists only in-frame clones, some missing. The sample yields hundreds of thousands of clones, roughly 89% seen once. Sequencing used PBMCs or T cells enriched from blood (not recorded which). The receptors come from a woman younger than 45 who had recovered from COVID-19. The CDR3 runs from the conserved cysteine through the conserved F or W. The D gene is left open where the match is weak. Only some rows state a clone size, as once, few, many or a class for expanded clones.

CDR3 length: 12
clone size: .
D gene: .
J gene: TRBJ2-7
V gene: TRBV24-1
CDR3 protein: CATSDRQDEQYF
CDR3 DNA: TGTGCCACCAGTGATCGACAGGACGAGCAGTACTTC

CDR3 length: 19
clone size: .
D gene: TRBD2
J gene: TRBJ2-1
V gene: TRBV19
CDR3 protein: CASSIPGLAGGPFDIRQFF
CDR3 DNA: TGTGCCAGTAGTATCCCAGGACTAGCGGGAGGGCCTTTCGATATTCGGCAGTTCTTC

CDR3 length: 19
clone size: .
D gene: TRBD2
J gene: TRBJ2-1
V gene: TRBV12-5
CDR3 protein: CASGYRLASFLDSYNEQFF
CDR3 DNA: TGTGCTAGTGGTTACCGACTAGCGTCCTTCCTTGACTCCTACAATGAGCAGTTCTTC

CDR3 length: 13
clone size: .
D gene: .
J gene: TRBJ1-1
V gene: TRBV11-2
CDR3 protein: CASSPQGFTEAFF
CDR3 DNA: TGTGCCAGCAGCCCCCAGGGTTTTACTGAAGCTTTCTTT

CDR3 length: 17
clone size: once
D gene: TRBD1
J gene: TRBJ1-1
V gene: TRBV12-5
CDR3 protein: CASGLVLGQGARTEAFF
CDR3 DNA: TGTGCTAGTGGTTTGGTTCTCGGACAGGGGGCGCGGACTGAAGCTTTCTTT

CDR3 length: 13
clone size: .
D gene: TRBD1
J gene: TRBJ1-2
V gene: TRBV11-2
CDR3 protein: CASSRQGNYGYTF
CDR3 DNA: TGTGCCAGCAGCCGACAGGGCAACTATGGCTACACCTTC

CDR3 length: 16
clone size: .
D gene: TRBD2
J gene: TRBJ2-1
V gene: TRBV7-6
CDR3 protein: CASSVTGTSVSNEQFF
CDR3 DNA: TGTGCCAGCAGCGTTACCGGGACTAGCGTCTCCAATGAGCAGTTCTTC

CDR3 length: 18
clone size: .
D gene: TRBD2
J gene: TRBJ2-3
V gene: TRBV7-9
CDR3 protein: CASSLPPRLAGLTDTQYF
CDR3 DNA: TGTGCCAGCAGCTTACCACCCCGACTAGCGGGATTGACAGATACGCAGTATTTT

CDR3 length: 15
clone size: .
D gene: TRBD2
J gene: TRBJ2-7
V gene: TRBV25-1
CDR3 protein: CASSETGTSGVEQYF
CDR3 DNA: TGTGCCAGCAGTGAGACCGGGACTAGCGGGGTCGAGCAGTACTTC

CDR3 length: 12
clone size: few
D gene: .
J gene: TRBJ1-6
V gene: TRBV7-9
CDR3 protein: CASSLEGSPLHF
CDR3 DNA: TGTGCCAGCAGCTTGGAGGGGTCACCCCTCCACTTT

CDR3 length: 12
clone size: .
D gene: .
J gene: TRBJ2-7
V gene: TRBV5-6
CDR3 protein: CASSLESVAYVF
CDR3 DNA: TGTGCCAGCAGCTTGGAGTCGGTTGCTTACGTCTTC

CDR3 length: 15
clone size: .
D gene: TRBD1
J gene: TRBJ1-1
V gene: TRBV6-5
CDR3 protein: CASSYRQGAIAEAFF
CDR3 DNA: TGTGCCAGCAGTTACCGACAGGGCGCGATCGCTGAAGCTTTCTTT

CDR3 length: 12
clone size: .
D gene: .
J gene: TRBJ2-3
V gene: TRBV29-1
CDR3 protein: CSFRDGTDTQYF
CDR3 DNA: TGCAGCTTCAGGGATGGCACAGATACGCAGTATTTT

CDR3 length: 16
clone size: .
D gene: .
J gene: TRBJ2-1
V gene: TRBV6-5
CDR3 protein: CASSYSIGGAFNEQFF
CDR3 DNA: TGTGCCAGCAGTTACTCGATAGGGGGGGCGTTCAATGAGCAGTTCTTC

CDR3 length: 15
clone size: .
D gene: TRBD1
J gene: TRBJ1-1
V gene: TRBV27
CDR3 protein: CASSLMTGMVTEAFF
CDR3 DNA: TGTGCCAGCAGTTTAATGACAGGGATGGTTACTGAAGCTTTCTTT

CDR3 length: 11
clone size: .
D gene: .
J gene: TRBJ1-1
V gene: TRBV29-1
CDR3 protein: CSVKGGAEAFF
CDR3 DNA: TGCAGCGTTAAGGGAGGGGCTGAAGCTTTCTTT

CDR3 length: 14
clone size: .
D gene: .
J gene: TRBJ1-1
V gene: TRBV9
CDR3 protein: CASSVAGRNTEAFF
CDR3 DNA: TGTGCCAGCAGCGTAGCGGGAAGAAACACTGAAGCTTTCTTT

CDR3 length: 14
clone size: .
D gene: .
J gene: TRBJ1-1
V gene: TRBV9
CDR3 protein: CASSPSGQNTEAFF
CDR3 DNA: TGTGCCAGCAGCCCTTCGGGACAGAACACTGAAGCTTTCTTT

CDR3 length: 14
clone size: .
D gene: TRBD1
J gene: TRBJ1-1
V gene: TRBV7-2
CDR3 protein: CASSSTWTGGKAFF
CDR3 DNA: TGTGCCAGCAGCTCTACTTGGACAGGGGGCAAGGCTTTCTTT

CDR3 length: 12
clone size: .
D gene: .
J gene: TRBJ2-1
V gene: TRBV28
CDR3 protein: CASSLTTNEQFF
CDR3 DNA: TGTGCCAGCAGTTTAACAACCAATGAGCAGTTCTTC

CDR3 length: 16
clone size: .
D gene: TRBD2
J gene: TRBJ2-1
V gene: TRBV7-2
CDR3 protein: CASSLGSSGIYNEQFF
CDR3 DNA: TGTGCCAGCAGCTTAGGGTCTAGCGGGATCTACAATGAGCAGTTCTTC

CDR3 length: 16
clone size: .
D gene: .
J gene: TRBJ2-7
V gene: TRBV4-2
CDR3 protein: CASSQAMHELAYEQYF
CDR3 DNA: TGTGCCAGCAGCCAAGCCATGCACGAACTAGCCTACGAGCAGTACTTC

CDR3 length: 12
clone size: .
D gene: .
J gene: TRBJ1-1
V gene: TRBV7-9
CDR3 protein: CASSYKNTEAFF
CDR3 DNA: TGTGCCAGCAGCTACAAGAACACTGAAGCTTTCTTT

CDR3 length: 12
clone size: .
D gene: .
J gene: TRBJ2-1
V gene: TRBV29-1
CDR3 protein: CSAVPGGNEQFF
CDR3 DNA: TGCAGCGCCGTCCCCGGCGGGAATGAGCAGTTCTTC